These 11 T cell receptor beta chains were all obtained from the same sample, sequenced in a study. TCRdb re-analysed the 5' RACE reads in MiXCR, keeping a single row per CDR3 protein. The table has tens of thousands of distinct CDR3 sequences, 24% seen once. The sequenced sample was tumor-infiltrating naive CD4+ T cells sorted from the breast tumor. As to subset: naive CD4+ T cells, CD4+CD45RA+CD25-. Receptors originate from a female donor with breast cancer.

This clonotype was detected ten times or more. V and J are TRBV6-5 and TRBJ1-3; D is ambiguous. Germline CDR1 and CDR2: MNHEY and SVGAGI. V lost 5 bases to trimming and J lost 4 bases, with 6 bases between them. The CDR3 extends over 12 amino acids. CDR3: CASSSGGNTIYF. The CDR3 DNA reads as TGTGCCAGCAGTAGCGGGGGAAACACCATATATTTT.

By sample share, this clonotype is medium-sized (0.01 to 0.1%). Written as DNA, the CDR3 is TGTGCCAGCAGGAAGGGACAGCCCTCCTACGAGCAGTACTTC. Encoded protein: CASRKGQPSYEQYF. This chain connects TRBV28 to TRBJ2-7; the match to TRBD1 covers 7 bases. The trim removed 6 bases at V and 0 bases at J, leaving 5 bases unmatched. Germline CDR1 reads MDHEN; CDR2 reads SYDVKM. CDR3 length: 14 residues. Full variable domain (remainder filled in from reference TRBV28 and TRBJ2-7): DVKVTQSSRYLVKRTGEKVFLECVQDMDHENMFWYRQDPGLGLRLIYFSYDVKMKEKGDIPEGYSVSREKKERFSLILESASTNQTSMYLCASRKGQPSYEQYFGPGTRLTVT.

This clonotype showed up just a few times. The J gene is TRBJ2-1, the V gene TRBV6-5; 11 bases line up with TRBD2. The trim removed 5 bases at V and 4 bases at J, leaving 4 bases unmatched. CDR1 and CDR2 from the germline V gene are MNHEY and SVGAGI. The CDR3 totals 15 residues. The CDR3 loop reads CASSRTSGSYNEQFF. The CDR3 DNA is TGTGCCAGCAGTAGAACTAGCGGGAGTTACAATGAGCAGTTCTTC.

The table lists this clonotype with many counts. V gene TRBV7-9 combines with J gene TRBJ2-7; D is perhaps TRBD1 or TRBD2 (6 bases each). The V end was cut by 3 bases, the J end by 4 bases, with 13 bases between. From germline, CDR1 is SEHNR and CDR2 FQNEAQ (reference sequence). This CDR3 region has 14 residues. CDR3 residues: CASSFGRDKYEQYF. CDR3 coding DNA: TGTGCCAGCAGCTTTGGGCGGGACAAGTACGAGCAGTACTTC.

A word on this clonotype: The junction does not match germline at one end; this may be a read error. The chain uses TRBV11-2 and TRBJ1-3; D remains unclear. Germline CDR1 and CDR2: SGHAT and FQNNGV. There are 14 residues in the CDR3. CDR3 coding DNA: TGTGCCCGCAGCTTAGTACACTCTGGAAACACCATATATTTT. Encoded protein: CARSLVHSGNTIYF.

This clonotype came up a few times. V and J are TRBV12-3 or TRBV12-4 and TRBJ2-7; 14 nucleotides agree with TRBD2. J lost 7 bases, V lost 5 bases, and 7 bases had no gene match. CDR3 length: 15 residues. As DNA, the CDR3 is TGTGCCAGCAGTCAACTGGGACTAGCGGGAGAGGAGCAGTACTTC. Encoded protein: CASSQLGLAGEEQYF.

This clonotype is classed as medium-sized. The chain uses TRBV20-1 and TRBJ1-1, with a weak D call TRBD1 (5 bases). Trimming removed 7 bases from V and 8 bases from J, with 11 bases in between. The germline V gene has CDR1 DFQATT and CDR2 SNEGSKA (reference sequence). The CDR3 contains 10 residues. The CDR3, as DNA: TGCAGTGTGGGACTCCGGGAAGCTTTCTTT. Translation: CSVGLREAFF.

The chain joins TRBV20-1 to TRBJ1-5; TRBD1 might be the D (5 bases). Germline-derived CDR1 and CDR2 are DFQATT and SNEGSKA (reference sequence). The CDR3 length is 16 residues. Trimming removed 0 bases at V and 4 bases at J, with 16 bases between. The CDR3 coding sequence is TGCAGTGCTAGAGATTCGGGGACGAGCGGTAATCAGCCCCAGCATTTT. This encodes CSARDSGTSGNQPQHF.

V and J are TRBV20-1 and TRBJ1-2; D may be TRBD1 (6 bases). Trimming cost V 5 bases and J 5 bases, with 21 bases left between them. Germline loops: CDR1 DFQATT, CDR2 SNEGSKA (reference sequence). This CDR3 spans 15 amino acids. Written as DNA, the CDR3 is TGCAGTGCTCGCAAACCCGAACAGGGATGGTATGGCTACACCTTC. Translated: CSARKPEQGWYGYTF.

This chain links TRBV28 with TRBJ2-1, with D uncertain. V lost 7 bases to trimming and J lost 9 bases, with 13 bases between them. The CDR3 runs to 12 residues. Germline CDR1 is MDHEN and CDR2 is SYDVKM. As DNA, the CDR3 is TGTGCCAGCAATTCTAGGGTTAGTGAGCAGTTCTTC. Translating it yields CASNSRVSEQFF.

This clonotype was seen more than once but under ten times. The CDR3 protein is CSAETSGTNTGELFF. The DNA of the CDR3 is TGCAGTGCAGAGACTAGCGGGACGAACACCGGGGAGCTGTTTTTT. The gene calls are TRBV20-1 and TRBJ2-2; 11 bases fit TRBD2. There are 15 residues in the CDR3. Germline V gives CDR1 DFQATT, CDR2 SNEGSKA (reference sequence). Losses at the gene ends were 6 bases for V and 0 bases for J; bases not matched to a gene: 3.